The entry that follows covers one T cell receptor beta chain sequence. Survey-level immunoSEQ sequencing profiled the TCR beta repertoire. Some clones are missing from TCRdb's copy, which holds only in-frame ones; the method was immunoSEQ multiplex PCR. The table includes approximately 50,000 clones, 85% to 95% detected once. The CDR3 covers 16 residues. J was trimmed by 3 bases and V by 0 bases; bases with no gene match: 5. CDR1 is LGHNA, CDR2 YNFKEQ, per germline. Sample: PBMCs. The sequence was obtained from a man between 35 and 55 years old with rheumatoid arthritis. J is TRBJ2-1 and V is TRBV4-2, with 7 positions matching TRBD1. CDR3: CASSQDLNRGYNEQFF. CDR3 sequence (DNA): TGTGCCAGCAGCCAAGATTTGAACAGGGGCTACAATGAGCAGTTCTTC.